One sample yielded the 3 T cell receptor beta chains listed below, sequenced in a study of T cell responses to AZD1222 COVID-19 vaccine. Assay: immunoSEQ multiplex PCR; the TCRdb copy retains only in-frame clones and omits some. The sample lists around 250,000 clones; over 90% were seen once. This material consisted of peripheral blood, taken on day 0 of AZD1222 vaccination. The receptor source for this set is an adult in good health.

This clone was found once. This rearrangement joins TRBV5-1 to TRBJ2-1; 8 nucleotides agree with TRBD1. V gave up 0 bases and J gave up 4 bases; unmatched junction bases: 6. The CDR3 covers 16 residues. Germline V CDR1 and CDR2: SGHRS, YFSETQ. CDR3 sequence (DNA): TGCGCCAGCAGCTTGGGCCAGGGGGCGGGGTACAATGAGCAGTTCTTC. Translating it yields CASSLGQGAGYNEQFF.

This rearrangement joins TRBV6-1 to TRBJ2-7; no firm D call. Trimming removed 1 base at V and 6 bases at J, with 10 bases between. The CDR3 consists of 13 residues. Germline V CDR1 and CDR2: MNHNS, SASEGT. The CDR3 is CASSEERRAEQYF. The CDR3 DNA reads TGTGCCAGCAGTGAAGAGAGAAGGGCCGAGCAGTACTTC.

The V gene is TRBV28, the J gene TRBJ2-1, with 11 nucleotides matching TRBD2. This CDR3 contains 13 residues. The germline CDR1 and CDR2 sequences are MDHEN and SYDVKM. V shed 10 bases, J shed 4 bases, and the junction held 3 bases outside the gene matches. The CDR3 DNA reads as TGTGCCACTAGCGGGAGGTCATACAATGAGCAGTTCTTC. Protein product: CATSGRSYNEQFF.